This entry is about one T cell receptor (beta chain). The data originate from a study of T cells in localized non-small cell lung cancer. The method was immunoSEQ multiplex PCR; TCRdb's version includes in-frame clones alone and lacks a portion of them. The sample contains roughly 67,000 clones, roughly four fifths of which appear only once. The trim removed 4 bases at V and 0 bases at J, leaving 4 bases unmatched. The length of the CDR3 is 15 residues. Germline assignment: CDR1 SEHNR and CDR2 FQNEAQ (reference sequence). This clonotype was sampled from a female donor over 55 with stage I lung adenocarcinoma. The sample consisted of peripheral blood, taken before any cancer treatment. V is TRBV7-9 and J is TRBJ1-1, with 8 bases identical to TRBD1. CDR3 coding DNA: TGTGCCAGCAGCTCGGACAGGGCCTTGAACACTGAAGCTTTCTTT. Translated: CASSSDRALNTEAFF.